The next 23 T cell receptor beta chains were all read from a single sample in a study of blood T cell repertoires in COVID-19 (dated by TCRdb to about 2020). The protocol used for the library was the immunoSEQ multiplex PCR assay. TCRdb mirrors the immuneACCESS table, restricted to in-frame sequences. Some clones are absent from its copies; in checked studies, under half trace to an unresolved V gene, and the reason for the others is unknown. The sample includes roughly 300,000 clones, with about 82% observed a single time. The ten biggest clones cover 7.2% of the sample. The specimen was peripheral blood. The receptors come from a human donor in a cohort sampled during active COVID-19.

V usage is TRBV5-4 and J usage is TRBJ2-1; 8 bases align to TRBD2. Unmatched junction bases numbered 1, after V lost 2 bases and J lost 0 bases. The CDR3 sequence is 15 residues long. From germline, CDR1 is SGHNT and CDR2 YYREEE (reference sequence). CDR3: CASSFGGGSYNEQFF. The CDR3, as DNA: TGTGCCAGCAGCTTCGGGGGGGGCTCCTACAATGAGCAGTTCTTC.

This clone was seen more than once but under ten times. The DNA for the CDR3 is TGTGCCAGCAGTTACGTAGCAGGGTCACACTATGGCTACACCTTC. As protein: CASSYVAGSHYGYTF. The gene calls are TRBV6-5 and TRBJ1-2; the D gene is possibly TRBD1 (5 bases). Trimming removed 2 bases at V and 3 bases at J, with 13 bases between. Germline values: CDR1 MNHEY, CDR2 SVGAGI. The length of the CDR3 is 15 residues.

The chain links TRBV28 to TRBJ1-2; 7 nucleotides line up with TRBD1. From germline, CDR1 is MDHEN and CDR2 SYDVKM. CDR3 length: 14 amino acids. The ends lost 4 bases at V and 3 bases at J; junction bases unmatched: 5. This chain's CDR3 is CASSSAGTDYGYTF. The CDR3 DNA reads TGTGCCAGCAGTTCCGCCGGGACAGACTATGGCTACACCTTC.

This chain connects TRBV2 to TRBJ2-1, with TRBD2 identical over 10 bases. This CDR3 has 14 amino acids. Germline V gene sequence: CDR1 SNHLY, CDR2 FYNNEI. V shed 9 bases, J shed 6 bases, and the junction held 8 bases outside the gene matches. In nucleotides, the CDR3 is TGTGCCAGACAGAGGACTAGCGGAATCAATGAGCAGTTCTTC. Protein product: CARQRTSGINEQFF.

The chain carries TRBV5-5 and TRBJ1-1; D remains ambiguous. This CDR3 contains 13 residues. In germline, CDR1 is SGHKS, CDR2 YYEKEE (reference sequence). The V end lost 2 bases, the J end lost 3 bases, and 8 bases lay between the germline ends. The CDR3 is CASSFSRDTEAFF. The CDR3 nucleotides read TGTGCCAGCAGCTTCTCCCGGGACACTGAAGCTTTCTTT.

The V and J genes are TRBV19 and TRBJ1-1; D is ambiguous. Germline CDR1 and CDR2: LNHDA and SQIVND (reference sequence). The CDR3 has 13 residues. V lost 8 bases and J lost 3, with 13 bases in between. In nucleotides, the CDR3 is TGTGCCAGTCTGCAAGCGGAGGACACTGAAGCTTTCTTT. Translated: CASLQAEDTEAFF.

The chain is built from TRBV27 and TRBJ1-5; weak D call: TRBD1 (6 bases). Per the germline V gene, CDR1 is MNHEY and CDR2 is SMNVEV (reference sequence). The CDR3 has 13 residues. Trimming stripped 9 bases from V and 2 bases from J, with 11 bases between. Here the CDR3 DNA reads TGTGCCAGTGGACAGTTAGGCAATCAGCCCCAGCATTTT. This encodes CASGQLGNQPQHF.

This sequence joins TRBV25-1 and TRBJ1-4; maybe TRBD1 (6 bases). The germline CDR1 and CDR2 sequences are MGHDK and SYGVNS. The CDR3 runs 15 residues. Trimming pared 2 bases from V and 7 bases from J, leaving 14 bases between. The CDR3 sequence is CASSETRGSGEKLFF. The CDR3 DNA sequence: TGTGCCAGCAGTGAAACCAGGGGCTCCGGTGAAAAACTGTTTTTT. The complete variable domain, with remaining parts taken from reference TRBV25-1 and TRBJ1-4, reads EADIYQTPRYLVIGTGKKITLECSQTMGHDKMYWYQQDPGMELHLIHYSYGVNSTEKGDLSSESTVSRIRTEHFPLTLESARPSHTSQYLCASSETRGSGEKLFFGSGTQLSVL.

Note on this clone: This sample also contains other DNA sequences that code for the same CDR3. The chain carries TRBV24-1 and TRBJ1-5; no clear D gene. Trimming took 2 bases from V and 7 from J, leaving 5 bases between them. Germline CDR1 reads KGHDR; CDR2 reads SFDVKD. The CDR3 has 12 amino acids. The CDR3 protein is CATSDSGQPQHF. CDR3 DNA: TGTGCCACCAGTGATTCCGGGCAGCCCCAGCATTTT.

This clone was recorded once. The same CDR3 arises from other DNA sequences in this sample as well. The V gene is TRBV27, the J gene TRBJ1-1, with TRBD1 identical over 8 bases. The trim removed 6 bases at V and 1 base at J, leaving 4 bases unmatched. This CDR3 is 14 amino acids long. Germline V gene lookup returns CDR1 MNHEY and CDR2 SMNVEV (reference sequence). This CDR3 reads CASSPGQGNTEAFF. CDR3 in DNA: TGTGCCAGCAGCCCCGGACAGGGGAACACTGAAGCTTTCTTT.

The chain links TRBV2 to TRBJ1-1, with D maybe TRBD1 (6 bases). V was cut by 2 bases and J by 4 bases, with 11 bases left in between. The length of the CDR3 is 14 residues. Germline loops: CDR1 SNHLY, CDR2 FYNNEI. The DNA of the CDR3 is TGTGCCAGCAGTGAAACCCCAGGGGTCACTGAAGCTTTCTTT. This codes for CASSETPGVTEAFF.

The CDR3 sequence is CASSLGGRVNQPQHF. The CDR3 DNA is TGTGCCAGCAGCCTAGGCGGCAGGGTAAATCAGCCCCAGCATTTT. The V call is TRBV7-2, the J call TRBJ1-5; D might be TRBD1 (5 bases). Germline CDR1 and CDR2: SGHTA and FQGNSA. There are 15 residues in the CDR3. Trimming stripped 5 bases from V and 4 bases from J, with 15 bases between.

The chain recombines TRBV29-1 with TRBJ2-1, with 8 bases lining up with TRBD1. The trim removed 6 bases at V and 7 bases at J, leaving 8 bases unmatched. Germline V gene sequence: CDR1 SQVTM, CDR2 ANQGSEA. The CDR3 spans 13 residues. The CDR3 DNA follows: TGCAGCGTAACCGGGACAGGTTTAAATGAGCAGTTCTTC. It is translated as CSVTGTGLNEQFF.

This clone came up a few times. V gene TRBV18 combines with J gene TRBJ1-6; 7 bases map to TRBD1. The V gene's germline CDR1 is KGHSH and CDR2 LQKENI. V trimming: 3 bases; J trimming: 8 bases; junction bases outside the gene matches: 1. The CDR3 loop spans 13 amino acids. The CDR3 nucleotides are TGTGCCAGCTCACCTACAGGGGATTCACCCCTCCACTTT. Its translation is CASSPTGDSPLHF.

The V call is TRBV9, the J call TRBJ1-2; possibly TRBD1 for D (6 bases). The CDR3 consists of 13 residues. V was pared by 1 base and J by 5 bases, with 9 bases between. CDR1 and CDR2 from the germline V gene are SGDLS and YYNGEE. CDR3 coding DNA: TGTGCCAGCAGCGTACAGGGGAGATATGGCTACACCTTC. Its protein is CASSVQGRYGYTF. The full variable domain, completed using reference TRBV9 and TRBJ1-2, is DSGVTQTPKHLITATGQRVTLRCSPRSGDLSVYWYQQSLDQGLQFLIQYYNGEERAKGNILERFSAQQFPDLHSELNLSSLELGDSALYFCASSVQGRYGYTFGSGTRLTVV.

The chain has TRBV6-5 and TRBJ2-5; tentatively, D is TRBD2 (5 bases). This CDR3 has 15 amino acids. V was shortened by 6 bases and J by 2 bases, with 16 bases between the two germline ends. Germline assignment: CDR1 MNHEY and CDR2 SVGAGI. The CDR3 here is CASSPSRTDQETQYF. The CDR3 nucleotides are TGTGCCAGCAGCCCCAGCCGGACTGATCAAGAGACCCAGTACTTC.

This chain links TRBV27 with TRBJ1-1; maybe TRBD1 (6 bases). The length of the CDR3 is 14 residues. Germline CDR1 reads MNHEY; CDR2 reads SMNVEV (reference sequence). V shed 3 bases and J shed 1 base, with 9 bases lying between them. DNA for the CDR3: TGTGCCAGCAGTTTGGACAGAACGAACACTGAAGCTTTCTTT. Its translation: CASSLDRTNTEAFF.

This rearrangement joins TRBV10-1 to TRBJ1-2, with 7 bases matching TRBD1. Germline assignment: CDR1 WNHNN and CDR2 SYGVQD (reference sequence). Germline trimming cut 4 bases from V and 7 bases from J; bases unmatched to any gene: 6. The CDR3 loop spans 13 amino acids. The CDR3 protein is CASSGVSGGGYTF. CDR3 nucleotide sequence: TGCGCCAGCAGTGGAGTCTCAGGGGGTGGCTACACCTTC.

This clone was found once. The chain combines TRBV18 with TRBJ1-2, with D possibly being TRBD1 (5 bases). The germline V gene has CDR1 KGHSH and CDR2 LQKENI. The CDR3 contains 17 residues. Trimming shortened V by 3 bases and J by 0 bases, and 17 bases separated the two germline ends. CDR3 protein: CASSPFDSQTPNYGYTF. DNA for the CDR3: TGTGCCAGCTCACCGTTTGACAGCCAAACGCCTAACTATGGCTACACCTTC.

The rearrangement links TRBV6-5 to TRBJ1-5, with D perhaps TRBD1 (5 bases). The germline V and J ends were trimmed by 5 bases and 2 bases, with 13 bases remaining between them. CDR3 length equals 15 residues. Germline lookup yields CDR1 MNHEY and CDR2 SVGAGI. This chain's CDR3 is CASSIDRRGNQPQHF. The CDR3 DNA follows: TGTGCCAGCAGTATAGACAGACGGGGCAATCAGCCCCAGCATTTT.

DNA of the CDR3: TGTGCCAGCAGTTCACCTAGGGAGGGGGAACCTGAAGCTTTCTTT. Protein product: CASSSPREGEPEAFF. The chain joins TRBV27 to TRBJ1-1, with a tentative D call TRBD1 (6 bases). CDR3 length equals 15 residues. Trimming pared 4 bases from V and 6 bases from J, leaving 18 bases between. Germline CDR1 is MNHEY and CDR2 is SMNVEV (reference sequence).

The genes are TRBV7-3 and TRBJ2-1; TRBD2 matches at 10 bases. V gave up 4 bases and J gave up 4 bases; unmatched junction bases: 4. This CDR3 contains 15 residues. From germline, CDR1 is SGHTA and CDR2 FQGTGA. CDR3 DNA: TGTGCCAGCAGCTCGGGACTAGCGAGGTACAATGAGCAGTTCTTC. Translating it yields CASSSGLARYNEQFF.

This clone showed up just a few times. The V call is TRBV7-2, the J call TRBJ1-6; TRBD1 might be the D (6 bases). CDR1 and CDR2 from the germline V gene are SGHTA and FQGNSA. CDR3 length equals 16 residues. V gave up 1 base and J gave up 7 bases, with 14 bases separating them. The chain's CDR3 is CASSLGRGQRNSPLHF. CDR3 nucleotide sequence: TGTGCCAGCAGCTTAGGTAGAGGACAGCGAAATTCACCCCTCCACTTT. Combining the CDR3 with reference TRBV7-2 and TRBJ1-6 gives the whole variable domain GAGVSQSPSNKVTEKGKDVELRCDPISGHTALYWYRQSLGQGLEFLIYFQGNSAPDKSGLPSDRFSAERTGGSVSTLTIQRTQQEDSAVYLCASSLGRGQRNSPLHFGNGTRLTVT.